This T cell receptor (beta chain) was found in a study of blood T cell repertoires in COVID-19. Background on the study: Whether acute or convalescent, the COVID-19 samples came from the United States, Italy and Spain.

The CDR3 sequence is 14 residues long. Trimming shortened V by 5 bases and J by 2 bases, and 13 bases separated the two germline ends. In germline, CDR1 is MNHEY, CDR2 SMNVEV (reference sequence). TCRdb keeps only in-frame clones here, not all; method: immunoSEQ multiplex PCR. The sample has 130,000 to 150,000 clones; roughly 80% are singletons. The sample comprised peripheral blood. The clonotype was recovered from a human donor in a cohort sampled during active COVID-19. The chain joins TRBV27 to TRBJ2-7; no reliable D call. The CDR3 reads CASSLGTAPYEQYF. The CDR3 DNA reads as TGTGCCAGCAGTCTAGGCACGGCTCCCTACGAGCAGTACTTC.